This passage covers 32 T cell receptor beta chains from one sample sequenced in a study of CD8 T cells in ankylosing spondylitis. Antigens of these TCRs are unknown. Study-level points and caveats: What appeared characteristic of ankylosing spondylitis blood was a TCR beta motif of eight or nine highly homologous variants.

Each CDR3 protein is one row after TCRdb ran MiXCR on the 5' RACE reads. Of 670,000 or so distinct CDR3 sequences listed, around 20% are singletons. The sequenced sample consisted of blood, either unsorted or a sorted T cell fraction (not recorded which). The origin of the receptors is a male donor with ankylosing spondylitis.

This chain links TRBV21-1 with TRBJ1-1. TRBV21-1 is designated a pseudogene. The CDR3 runs to 14 residues. CDR3 protein: CASSKGPKPTEAFF. The CDR3 bases are TGTGCCAGCAGCAAAGGTCCAAAGCCCACTGAAGCTTTCTTT.

This chain joins TRBV25-1 and TRBJ2-7; D is unresolved. This CDR3 region has 11 residues. The V gene lost 8 bases and the J gene lost 6 bases, with 11 bases spanning the gap. Germline V gives CDR1 MGHDK, CDR2 SYGVNS. The CDR3 DNA is TGTGCCAGCGGCCCTGGTCCCGAGCAGTACTTC. Its translation is CASGPGPEQYF.

This clonotype has just one count. This chain links TRBV29-1 with TRBJ2-7, with 8 bases that match TRBD2. Germline V gives CDR1 SQVTM, CDR2 ANQGSEA. J was trimmed by 1 base and V by 5 bases; bases with no gene match: 4. CDR3 size: 13 residues. The CDR3 here is CSVRLASSYEQYF. The CDR3 region has the DNA TGCAGCGTTCGACTAGCGTCATCCTACGAGCAGTACTTC.

The table lists this clonotype with a few counts. The chain recombines TRBV7-9 with TRBJ1-2; D gene uncertain. This CDR3 is 14 amino acids long. The V and J ends lost 7 bases and 3 bases respectively, with 15 bases between them. Germline values: CDR1 SEHNR, CDR2 FQNEAQ (reference sequence). The CDR3 loop is CASTPGLEHYGYTF. CDR3 in DNA: TGTGCCAGCACCCCAGGACTGGAGCACTATGGCTACACCTTC.

This sequence joins TRBV27 and TRBJ2-7, with 7 bases lining up with TRBD2. Germline values: CDR1 MNHEY, CDR2 SMNVEV (reference sequence). V dropped 2 bases and J dropped 7; count of bases not matched to a gene: 11. The CDR3 is made up of 15 amino acids. CDR3 protein: CASSLNGDYLGEQYF. CDR3 nucleotide sequence: TGTGCCAGCAGTTTAAATGGGGACTACCTAGGGGAGCAGTACTTC.

The rearrangement links TRBV5-1 to TRBJ2-2; 10 bases map to TRBD2. V dropped 3 bases and J dropped 6; count of bases not matched to a gene: 5. This CDR3 has 15 amino acids. Germline CDR1 and CDR2: SGHRS and YFSETQ. Here the CDR3 DNA reads TGCGCCAGCAGCTACCTAGCGGGAGCGGCCGGGGAGCTGTTTTTT. It specifies CASSYLAGAAGELFF.

The V gene is TRBV5-6, the J gene TRBJ2-5; D may be TRBD2 (5 bases). The CDR3 consists of 14 residues. Trimming pared 7 bases from V and 2 bases from J, leaving 15 bases between. CDR1 is SGHDT, CDR2 YYEEEE, per germline. CDR3 DNA sequence: TGTGCCAGCCTGACTAAGTGGGAACAAGAGACCCAGTACTTC. Amino acid sequence: CASLTKWEQETQYF. The whole variable domain, remainder taken from reference TRBV5-6 and TRBJ2-5, is DAGVTQSPTHLIKTRGQQVTLRCSPKSGHDTVSWYQQALGQGPQFIFQYYEEEERQRGNFPDRFSGHQFPNYSSELNVNALLLGDSALYLCASLTKWEQETQYFGPGTRLLVL.

This chain connects TRBV12-3 or TRBV12-4 to TRBJ1-5, with 9 bases that match TRBD1. The V and J ends lost 1 base and 7 bases, in that order; junction bases with no gene match: 5. The CDR3 length is 15 residues. The CDR3 nucleotides read TGTGCCAGCAGTTTAGGCAGGGACAGGGACCAGCCCCAGCATTTT. The encoded protein is CASSLGRDRDQPQHF.

The V and J genes are TRBV12-3 or TRBV12-4 and TRBJ2-5, with 10 bases that match TRBD1. The V segment lost 6 bases and the J segment 7 bases; nucleotides outside the gene matches: 5. This CDR3 is built from 13 residues. The CDR3 loop is CASSPRTGGTQYF. Written as DNA, the CDR3 is TGTGCCAGCAGCCCGAGGACAGGGGGGACCCAGTACTTC.

This chain connects TRBV20-1 to TRBJ2-1, with D maybe TRBD2 (5 bases). V lost 2 bases and J 6 bases, leaving 14 bases between the germline ends. The CDR3 runs to 14 residues. Germline lookup yields CDR1 DFQATT and CDR2 SNEGSKA (reference sequence). The CDR3: CSARSASSRNEQFF. The CDR3 DNA reads TGCAGTGCTAGATCGGCTAGCTCTCGCAATGAGCAGTTCTTC.

This clonotype was detected a few times. The J gene is TRBJ2-3, the V gene TRBV6-5; no clear D. The V gene lost 7 bases and the J gene lost 2 bases, with 7 bases spanning the gap. The CDR3 consists of 12 residues. Germline V gene data show CDR1 as MNHEY and CDR2 as SVGAGI. The CDR3 region is CASKAPTDTQYF. The CDR3 DNA is TGTGCCAGCAAGGCGCCCACAGATACGCAGTATTTT.

The rearrangement links TRBV9 to TRBJ2-7, with TRBD2 matching over 7 bases. Germline-derived CDR1 and CDR2 are SGDLS and YYNGEE. The trim removed 2 bases at V and 3 bases at J, leaving 11 bases unmatched. CDR3 size: 16 residues. The CDR3 loop reads CASSVDSSGAYYEQYF. DNA for the CDR3: TGTGCCAGCAGCGTCGACTCTAGCGGAGCCTACTACGAGCAGTACTTC.

This chain joins TRBV29-1 and TRBJ2-3; 14 bases line up with TRBD2. J was trimmed by 0 bases and V by 4 bases; bases with no gene match: 12. The CDR3 runs to 19 residues. The germline V gene encodes CDR1 SQVTM and CDR2 ANQGSEA. The CDR3 sequence: CSVAGTGGLAGASTDTQYF. The CDR3 region has the DNA TGCAGCGTTGCCGGGACGGGGGGACTAGCGGGAGCTAGCACAGATACGCAGTATTTT.

This clonotype appeared a few times. V is TRBV14 and J is TRBJ2-5, with D possibly called TRBD1 or TRBD2 (5 bases each). Germline loops: CDR1 SGHDN, CDR2 FVKESK. V lost 3 bases to trimming and J lost 7 bases, with 12 bases between them. The CDR3 has 13 amino acids. The CDR3 DNA follows: TGTGCCAGCAGCCAGGGGACGTTCTGGACCCAGTACTTC. This sequence encodes CASSQGTFWTQYF. Based on the CDR3 plus reference TRBV14 and TRBJ2-5, the full variable domain is EAGVTQFPSHSVIEKGQTVTLRCDPISGHDNLYWYRRVMGKEIKFLLHFVKESKQDESGMPNNRFLAERTGGTYSTLKVQPAELEDSGVYFCASSQGTFWTQYFGPGTRLLVL.

V gene TRBV5-1 combines with J gene TRBJ1-3; D remains ambiguous. The CDR3 runs to 17 residues. V lost 0 bases to trimming and J lost 1 base, with 14 bases between them. The germline V gene has CDR1 SGHRS and CDR2 YFSETQ. Here the CDR3 reads CASSLARTESSGNTIYF. The DNA of the CDR3 is TGCGCCAGCAGCTTGGCGAGGACGGAGTCGTCTGGAAACACCATATATTTT. Using reference TRBV5-1 and TRBJ1-3 for the parts outside the CDR3, the full variable domain is KAGVTQTPRYLIKTRGQQVTLSCSPISGHRSVSWYQQTPGQGLQFLFEYFSETQRNKGNFPGRFSGRQFSNSRSEMNVSTLELGDSALYLCASSLARTESSGNTIYFGEGSWLTVV.

The J gene is TRBJ2-5, the V gene TRBV10-3; 14 bases agree with TRBD2. This CDR3 contains 15 residues. Unmatched junction bases numbered 5, after V lost 4 bases and J lost 7 bases. The germline V gene encodes CDR1 ENHRY and CDR2 SYGVKD. The CDR3 protein is CAISGLAGGPGTQYF. For the CDR3, the DNA is TGTGCCATCAGTGGACTAGCGGGAGGGCCTGGGACCCAGTACTTC.

This clonotype came up a few times. J is TRBJ1-5 and V is TRBV12-3 or TRBV12-4; D not resolved. The length of the CDR3 is 16 residues. V was clipped by 1 base and J by 2 bases, with 12 bases between them. The CDR3 spells CASSLGPGRGNQPQHF. The CDR3 region has the DNA TGTGCCAGCAGTTTAGGGCCGGGGAGGGGCAATCAGCCCCAGCATTTT.

This clonotype has more than one count but fewer than ten. V gene TRBV15 combines with J gene TRBJ2-1, with D perhaps TRBD1 (6 bases). Looked up from germline, CDR1 is LNHNV and CDR2 is YYDKDF (reference sequence). This CDR3 has 15 amino acids. V dropped 4 bases and J dropped 4 bases, with 14 bases sitting between them. The CDR3, as DNA: TGTGCCACCAGCAACATACCCCAGGGGTACAATGAGCAGTTCTTC. The encoded protein is CATSNIPQGYNEQFF.

J is TRBJ1-2 and V is TRBV10-3; D gene unclear. V was cut by 0 bases and J by 8 bases, with 13 bases left in between. Germline V lookup: CDR1 ENHRY, CDR2 SYGVKD. The CDR3 is made up of 14 amino acids. The chain's CDR3 is CAISESSRGLGYTF. As DNA, the CDR3 is TGTGCCATCAGTGAGTCGTCCCGAGGGCTCGGCTACACCTTC.

This clonotype was seen only a few times. The gene calls are TRBV5-1 and TRBJ2-2; 7 nucleotides match TRBD2. V was pared by 3 bases and J by 7 bases, with 6 bases of the junction left unmatched. There are 14 residues in the CDR3. CDR1 SGHRS and CDR2 YFSETQ come from the germline V gene. The CDR3 DNA reads TGCGCCAGCAGCTGGGGACTATGGCTCGGGGAGCTGTTTTTT. This sequence encodes CASSWGLWLGELFF.

In this sample, this clonotype turned up a few times. V and J are TRBV20-1 and TRBJ2-1; D ambiguous. This CDR3 is built from 14 residues. Trimming removed 6 bases from V and 5 bases from J, with 17 bases in between. Per the germline V gene, CDR1 is DFQATT and CDR2 is SNEGSKA (reference sequence). The CDR3 sequence is CSADPVEFNNEQFF. For the CDR3, the DNA is TGCAGTGCAGACCCCGTAGAGTTTAACAATGAGCAGTTCTTC.

The rearrangement uses TRBV2 and TRBJ1-3, with D perhaps TRBD1 (5 bases). There are 15 residues in the CDR3. The V end was cut by 4 bases, the J end by 0 bases, with 10 bases between. The germline CDR1 and CDR2 sequences are SNHLY and FYNNEI. CDR3 in amino acids: CASSGGTTSGNTIYF. The CDR3, as DNA: TGTGCCAGCAGTGGGGGGACTACCTCTGGAAACACCATATATTTT.

V gene TRBV7-8 combines with J gene TRBJ1-3; D not certain. CDR1 is SGHVS, CDR2 FQNEAQ, per germline. V was pared by 1 base and J by 4 bases, with 14 bases between. This CDR3 spans 16 amino acids. In nucleotides, the CDR3 is TGTGCCAGCAGCTTAGATCTGGGGATGAGAGGAAACACCATATATTTT. Translating it yields CASSLDLGMRGNTIYF. The variable domain in full, completed from reference TRBV7-8 and TRBJ1-3, reads GAGVSQSPRYKVAKRGQDVALRCDPISGHVSLFWYQQALGQGPEFLTYFQNEAQLDKSGLPSDRFFAERPEGSVSTLKIQRTQQEDSAVYLCASSLDLGMRGNTIYFGEGSWLTVV.

The rearrangement joins TRBV6-2 or TRBV6-3 to TRBJ2-1; D is unclear. V lost 6 bases and J 2 bases, leaving 11 bases between the germline ends. Germline V gives CDR1 MNHEY, CDR2 SVGEGT. The CDR3 runs to 14 residues. CDR3 bases: TGTGCCAGCAGGGCAGCCGTCGCCTACAATGAGCAGTTCTTC. Translation gives CASRAAVAYNEQFF.

The chain joins TRBV7-2 to TRBJ2-1; D gene ambiguous. The CDR3 has 13 residues. Germline V gene lookup returns CDR1 SGHTA and CDR2 FQGNSA. V was trimmed by 3 bases and J by 5 bases, leaving 8 bases between them. The CDR3 region is CASSFVLHNEQFF. The CDR3 DNA sequence: TGTGCCAGCAGCTTCGTACTCCACAATGAGCAGTTCTTC.

This chain connects TRBV5-1 to TRBJ2-7; D might be TRBD2 (6 bases). This CDR3 has 15 amino acids. Germline V gene data show CDR1 as SGHRS and CDR2 as YFSETQ. Between the trimmed V and J ends, which lost 4 bases and 4 bases, there was a span of 18 bases. The CDR3 DNA reads as TGCGCCAGCAGCATGTACACAACCGGGGGATACGAGCAGTACTTC. It codes for CASSMYTTGGYEQYF.

V is TRBV18 and J is TRBJ2-2; D is uncertain. Between the trimmed V and J ends, which lost 2 bases and 4 bases, there was a span of 8 bases. In germline, CDR1 is KGHSH, CDR2 LQKENI. This CDR3 is built from 14 residues. In DNA, the CDR3 is TGTGCCAGCTCACCAGGGTCCTTCACCGGGGAGCTGTTTTTT. This codes for CASSPGSFTGELFF.

This clonotype was seen more than once but under ten times. The chain uses TRBV24-1 and TRBJ1-2; D remains unclear. The germline V gene has CDR1 KGHDR and CDR2 SFDVKD. The CDR3 is 12 residues long. Between the trimmed V and J ends, which lost 7 bases and 3 bases, there was a span of 8 bases. CDR3 protein: CATSDRYYGYTF. The CDR3, as DNA: TGTGCCACCAGCGACCGATACTATGGCTACACCTTC.

This clonotype appeared a few times. The rearrangement links TRBV2 to TRBJ2-3; possible D gene TRBD1, 6 bases. This CDR3 comprises 12 residues. Deletions cut 8 bases from V and 6 bases from J, with 12 bases between. The germline V gene encodes CDR1 SNHLY and CDR2 FYNNEI. CDR3 loop: CASGTNGDTQYF. CDR3 sequence (DNA): TGTGCCAGCGGGACAAATGGGGATACGCAGTATTTT. Using reference TRBV2 and TRBJ2-3 for the parts outside the CDR3, the full variable domain is EPEVTQTPSHQVTQMGQEVILRCVPISNHLYFYWYRQILGQKVEFLVSFYNNEISEKSEIFDDQFSVERPDGSNFTLKIRSTKLEDSAMYFCASGTNGDTQYFGPGTRLTVL.

This clonotype was seen more than once but under ten times. The chain joins TRBV7-8 to TRBJ1-4; D call uncertain. The CDR3 contains 14 residues. V lost 1 base, J lost 8 bases, and 11 bases lay in between. Germline CDR1 reads SGHVS; CDR2 reads FQNEAQ. In nucleotides, the CDR3 is TGTGCCAGCAGCTTAGTCCGGACGGGAGAAAAACTGTTTTTT. The encoded protein is CASSLVRTGEKLFF.

In this sample, this clonotype turned up a few times. The J gene is TRBJ2-7, the V gene TRBV11-1; D call uncertain. Trimming took 0 bases from V and 7 from J, leaving 10 bases between them. The CDR3 is made up of 13 amino acids. Germline CDR1 is SGHAT and CDR2 is FQDESV (reference sequence). The CDR3 bases are TGTGCCAGCAGCTTAGCCACCCACTTGGAGCAGTACTTC. This translates into CASSLATHLEQYF.

This clonotype has a handful of counts. The chain links TRBV29-1 to TRBJ1-4; D call uncertain. The CDR3 extends over 15 amino acids. The germline V gene encodes CDR1 SQVTM and CDR2 ANQGSEA. Between the trimmed V and J ends, which lost 4 bases and 0 bases, there was a span of 12 bases. The chain's CDR3 is CSVVGLDATNEKLFF. Here the CDR3 DNA reads TGCAGCGTTGTCGGGCTGGATGCAACTAATGAAAAACTGTTTTTT.